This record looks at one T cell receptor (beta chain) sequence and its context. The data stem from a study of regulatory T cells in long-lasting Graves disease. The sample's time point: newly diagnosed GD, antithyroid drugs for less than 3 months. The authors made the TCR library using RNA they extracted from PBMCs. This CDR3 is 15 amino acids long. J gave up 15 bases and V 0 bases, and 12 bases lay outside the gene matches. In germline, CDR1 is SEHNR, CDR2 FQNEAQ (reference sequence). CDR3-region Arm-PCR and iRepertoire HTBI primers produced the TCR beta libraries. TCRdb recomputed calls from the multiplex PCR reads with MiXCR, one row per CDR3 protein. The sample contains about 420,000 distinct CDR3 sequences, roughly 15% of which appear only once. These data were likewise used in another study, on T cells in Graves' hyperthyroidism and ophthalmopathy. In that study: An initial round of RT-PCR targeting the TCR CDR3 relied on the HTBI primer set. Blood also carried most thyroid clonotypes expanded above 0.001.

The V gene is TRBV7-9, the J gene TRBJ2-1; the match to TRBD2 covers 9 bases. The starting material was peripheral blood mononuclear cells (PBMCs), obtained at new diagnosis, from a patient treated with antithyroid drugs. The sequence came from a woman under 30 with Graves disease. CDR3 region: CASSLASGSHLQMFF. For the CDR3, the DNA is TGTGCCAGCAGCTTAGCTAGCGGGAGCCACCTTCAGATGTTCTTC. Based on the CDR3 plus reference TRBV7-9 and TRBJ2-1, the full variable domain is DTGVSQNPRHKITKRGQNVTFRCDPISEHNRLYWYRQTLGQGPEFLTYFQNEAQLEKSRLLSDRFSAERPKGSFSTLEIQRTEQGDSAMYLCASSLASGSHLQMFFGPGTRLTVL.